This TCR beta chain was found in a study of blood T cells in healthy people across ages. Combining a sample-barcoded 5' primer with a J-beta primer mix, a second PCR ran for roughly 7 to 11 cycles. In TCRdb, the 5' RACE reads were re-called with MiXCR into one record per CDR3 protein. The sample lists more than 500,000 distinct CDR3 sequences; 25% to 30% were seen once. This TCR derives from a woman between 65 and 79 years old in good health. Sequenced: blood.

The CDR3 sequence is CSVDSFGRNTEAFF. CDR3 sequence (DNA): TGCAGCGTTGATTCTTTCGGAAGGAACACTGAAGCTTTCTTT. This chain uses TRBV29-1 with TRBJ1-1; D uncertain. The V and J ends lost 3 bases and 1 base respectively, with 12 bases between them. The CDR3 extends over 14 amino acids. CDR1 and CDR2 from the germline V gene are SQVTM and ANQGSEA.